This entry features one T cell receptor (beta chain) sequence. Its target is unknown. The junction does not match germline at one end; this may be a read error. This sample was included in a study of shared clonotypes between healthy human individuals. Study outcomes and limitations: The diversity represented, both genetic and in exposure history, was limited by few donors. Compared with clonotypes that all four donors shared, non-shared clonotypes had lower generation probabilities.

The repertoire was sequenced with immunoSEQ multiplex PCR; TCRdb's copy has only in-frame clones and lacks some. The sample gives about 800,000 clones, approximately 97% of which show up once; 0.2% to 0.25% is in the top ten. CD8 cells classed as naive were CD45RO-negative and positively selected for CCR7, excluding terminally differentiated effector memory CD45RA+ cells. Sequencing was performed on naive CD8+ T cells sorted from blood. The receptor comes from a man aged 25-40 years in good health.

Here the CDR3 DNA reads TGTGCCAGCAGCCAAGGGAAATTGAGTCTTTCCTTC. This encodes CASSQGKLSLSF. This chain uses TRBV14 with TRBJ2-7; no clear D. Germline CDR1 reads SGHDN; CDR2 reads FVKESK. The CDR3 extends over 12 amino acids.